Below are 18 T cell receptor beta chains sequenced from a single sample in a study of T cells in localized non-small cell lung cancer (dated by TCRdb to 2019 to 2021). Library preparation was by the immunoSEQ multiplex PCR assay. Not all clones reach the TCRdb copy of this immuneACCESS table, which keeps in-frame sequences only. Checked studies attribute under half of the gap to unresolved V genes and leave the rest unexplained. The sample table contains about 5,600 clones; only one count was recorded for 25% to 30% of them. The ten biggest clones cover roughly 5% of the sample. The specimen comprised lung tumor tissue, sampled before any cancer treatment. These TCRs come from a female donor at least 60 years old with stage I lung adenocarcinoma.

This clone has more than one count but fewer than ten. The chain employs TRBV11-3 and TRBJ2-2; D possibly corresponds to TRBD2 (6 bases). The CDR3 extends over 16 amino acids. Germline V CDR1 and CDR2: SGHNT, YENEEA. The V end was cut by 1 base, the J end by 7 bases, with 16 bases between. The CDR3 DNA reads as TGTGCCAGCAGCTTAGTGCGGATCCGACTAGGCGGGGAGCTGTTTTTT. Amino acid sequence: CASSLVRIRLGGELFF.

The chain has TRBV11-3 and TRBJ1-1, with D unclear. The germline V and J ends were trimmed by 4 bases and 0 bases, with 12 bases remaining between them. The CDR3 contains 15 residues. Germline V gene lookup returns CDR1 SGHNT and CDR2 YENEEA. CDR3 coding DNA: TGTGCCAGCAGCTCTAAACATATCTTGAACACTGAAGCTTTCTTT. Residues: CASSSKHILNTEAFF.

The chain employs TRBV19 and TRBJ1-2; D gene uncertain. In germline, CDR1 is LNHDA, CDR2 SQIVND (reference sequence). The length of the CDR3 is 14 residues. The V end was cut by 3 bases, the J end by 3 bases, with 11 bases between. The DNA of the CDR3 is TGTGCCAGTAGTATCGGGCAGAAGGACTATGGCTACACCTTC. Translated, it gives CASSIGQKDYGYTF.

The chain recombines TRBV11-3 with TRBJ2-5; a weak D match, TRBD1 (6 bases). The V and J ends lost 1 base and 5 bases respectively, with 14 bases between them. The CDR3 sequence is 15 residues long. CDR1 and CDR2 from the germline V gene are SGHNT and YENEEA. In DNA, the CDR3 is TGTGCCAGCAGCTTAGTTTCCCAGGGGTGGGAGACCCAGTACTTC. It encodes CASSLVSQGWETQYF.

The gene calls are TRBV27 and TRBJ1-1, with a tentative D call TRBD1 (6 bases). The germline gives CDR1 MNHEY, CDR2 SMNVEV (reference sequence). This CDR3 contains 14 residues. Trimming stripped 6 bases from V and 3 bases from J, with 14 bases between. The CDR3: CASRTGGADTEAFF. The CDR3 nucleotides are TGTGCCAGCAGGACAGGAGGGGCGGACACTGAAGCTTTCTTT.

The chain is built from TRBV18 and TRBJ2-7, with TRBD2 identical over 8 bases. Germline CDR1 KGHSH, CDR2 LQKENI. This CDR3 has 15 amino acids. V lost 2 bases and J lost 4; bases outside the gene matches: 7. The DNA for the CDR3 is TGTGCCAGCTCACCAGGGAGCGGGAGACTTTACGAGCAGTACTTC. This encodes CASSPGSGRLYEQYF.

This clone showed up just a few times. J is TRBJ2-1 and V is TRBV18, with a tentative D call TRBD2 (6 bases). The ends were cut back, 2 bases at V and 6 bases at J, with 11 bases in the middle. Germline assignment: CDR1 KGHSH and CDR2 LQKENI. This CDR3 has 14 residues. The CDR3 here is CASSPGLAPNEQFF. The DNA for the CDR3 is TGTGCCAGCTCACCAGGGCTAGCGCCCAATGAGCAGTTCTTC. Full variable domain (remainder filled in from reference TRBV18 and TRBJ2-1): NAGVMQNPRHLVRRRGQEARLRCSPMKGHSHVYWYRQLPEEGLKFMVYLQKENIIDESGMPKERFSAEFPKEGPSILRIQQVVRGDSAAYFCASSPGLAPNEQFFGPGTRLTVL.

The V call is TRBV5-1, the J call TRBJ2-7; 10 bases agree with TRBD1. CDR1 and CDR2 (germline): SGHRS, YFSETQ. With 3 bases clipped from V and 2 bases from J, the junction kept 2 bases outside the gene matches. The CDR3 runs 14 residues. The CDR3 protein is CASSYGQGAYEQYF. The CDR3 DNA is TGCGCCAGCAGCTACGGACAGGGGGCCTACGAGCAGTACTTC.

DNA of the CDR3: TGCAGCGTCGAACTTAGCGGGAGCTCCTACAATGAGCAGTTCTTC. It specifies CSVELSGSSYNEQFF. The V and J genes are TRBV29-1 and TRBJ2-1, with 9 positions matching TRBD2. The CDR3 contains 15 residues. V lost 6 bases, J lost 0 bases, and 6 bases stayed unmatched. Germline CDR1 is SQVTM and CDR2 is ANQGSEA.

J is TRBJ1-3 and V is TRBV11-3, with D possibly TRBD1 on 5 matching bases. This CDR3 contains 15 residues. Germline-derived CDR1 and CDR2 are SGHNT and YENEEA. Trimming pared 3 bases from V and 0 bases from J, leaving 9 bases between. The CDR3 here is CASSFGTVSGNTIYF. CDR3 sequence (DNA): TGTGCCAGCAGCTTCGGGACGGTCTCTGGAAACACCATATATTTT.

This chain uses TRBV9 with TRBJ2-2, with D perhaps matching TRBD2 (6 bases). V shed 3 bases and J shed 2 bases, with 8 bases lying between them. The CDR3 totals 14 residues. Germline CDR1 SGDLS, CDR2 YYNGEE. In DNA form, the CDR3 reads TGTGCCAGCAGCGGGCGGGGAAACACCGGGGAGCTGTTTTTT. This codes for CASSGRGNTGELFF. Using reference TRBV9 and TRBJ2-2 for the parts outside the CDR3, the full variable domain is DSGVTQTPKHLITATGQRVTLRCSPRSGDLSVYWYQQSLDQGLQFLIQYYNGEERAKGNILERFSAQQFPDLHSELNLSSLELGDSALYFCASSGRGNTGELFFGEGSRLTVL.

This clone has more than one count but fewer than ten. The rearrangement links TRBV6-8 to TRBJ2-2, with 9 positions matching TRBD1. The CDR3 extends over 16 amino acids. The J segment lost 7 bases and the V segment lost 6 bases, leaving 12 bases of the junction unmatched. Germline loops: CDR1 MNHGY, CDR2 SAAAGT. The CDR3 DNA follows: TGTGCCAGCAGCCGAAAGTGGGGACAGGGTGGCGGGGAGCTGTTTTTT. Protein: CASSRKWGQGGGELFF.

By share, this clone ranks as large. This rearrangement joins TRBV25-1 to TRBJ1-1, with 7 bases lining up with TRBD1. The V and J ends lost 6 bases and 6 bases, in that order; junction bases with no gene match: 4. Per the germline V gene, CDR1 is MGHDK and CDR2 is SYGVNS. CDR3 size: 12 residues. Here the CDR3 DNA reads TGTGCCAGCAGACAGGGGCTCGCTGAAGCTTTCTTT. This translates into CASRQGLAEAFF.

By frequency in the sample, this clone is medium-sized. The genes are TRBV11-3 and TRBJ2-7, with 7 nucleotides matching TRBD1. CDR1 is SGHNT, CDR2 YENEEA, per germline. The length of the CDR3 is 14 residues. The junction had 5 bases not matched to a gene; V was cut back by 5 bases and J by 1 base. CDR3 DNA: TGTGCCAGCAGCCAGGACAGGAATTCCTACGAGCAGTACTTC. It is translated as CASSQDRNSYEQYF.

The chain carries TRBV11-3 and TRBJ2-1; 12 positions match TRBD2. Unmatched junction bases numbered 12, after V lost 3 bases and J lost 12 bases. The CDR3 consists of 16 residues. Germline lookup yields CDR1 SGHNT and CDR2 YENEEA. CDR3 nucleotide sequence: TGTGCCAGCAGCTTTATGACTAGCGGGAGCCCTGGGGCGCAGTTCTTC. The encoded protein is CASSFMTSGSPGAQFF.

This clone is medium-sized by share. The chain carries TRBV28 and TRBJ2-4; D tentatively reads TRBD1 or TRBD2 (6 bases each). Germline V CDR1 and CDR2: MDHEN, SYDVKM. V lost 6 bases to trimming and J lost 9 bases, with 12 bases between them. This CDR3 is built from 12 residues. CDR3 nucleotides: TGTGCCAGCAGGGCGGGGACACCCATTCAGTACTTC. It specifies CASRAGTPIQYF.

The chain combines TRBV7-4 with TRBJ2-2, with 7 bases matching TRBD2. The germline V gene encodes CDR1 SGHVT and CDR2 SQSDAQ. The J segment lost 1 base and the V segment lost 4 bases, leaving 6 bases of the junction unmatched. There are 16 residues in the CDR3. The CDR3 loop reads CASSSRLAQNTGELFF. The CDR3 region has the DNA TGTGCCAGCAGCTCCAGACTAGCACAGAACACCGGGGAGCTGTTTTTT.

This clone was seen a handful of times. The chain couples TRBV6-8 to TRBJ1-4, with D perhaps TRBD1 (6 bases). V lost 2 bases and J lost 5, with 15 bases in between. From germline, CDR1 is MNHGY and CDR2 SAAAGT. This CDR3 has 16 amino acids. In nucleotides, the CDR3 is TGTGCCAGCAGTTACAACAGAGGACAGAAAAATGAAAAACTGTTTTTT. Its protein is CASSYNRGQKNEKLFF.